This T cell receptor (beta chain) derives from a study of blood T cells in healthy people across ages. For the second PCR, which ran for roughly 6 to 11 cycles, a sample-barcoded 5' primer and a J-beta primer mix were used. Every cDNA molecule carried a tag from a template-switch adaptor bearing 12 random nucleotides. Using its own MiXCR run on the 5' RACE reads, TCRdb lists one record per CDR3 protein. The sample has hundreds of thousands of distinct CDR3 sequences, about 40% seen once. Germline lookup yields CDR1 MNHNY and CDR2 SVGAGI (reference sequence). V lost 2 bases and J lost 2; bases outside the gene matches: 5. The CDR3 has 15 amino acids.

The clonotype comes from a woman aged 55-69 years in good health. The chain joins TRBV6-6 to TRBJ1-1; 7 nucleotides match TRBD1. Input material: blood. CDR3 DNA: TGTGCCAGCAGTTACGCCAGGACAGGAAACACTGAAGCTTTCTTT. Translated, it gives CASSYARTGNTEAFF.